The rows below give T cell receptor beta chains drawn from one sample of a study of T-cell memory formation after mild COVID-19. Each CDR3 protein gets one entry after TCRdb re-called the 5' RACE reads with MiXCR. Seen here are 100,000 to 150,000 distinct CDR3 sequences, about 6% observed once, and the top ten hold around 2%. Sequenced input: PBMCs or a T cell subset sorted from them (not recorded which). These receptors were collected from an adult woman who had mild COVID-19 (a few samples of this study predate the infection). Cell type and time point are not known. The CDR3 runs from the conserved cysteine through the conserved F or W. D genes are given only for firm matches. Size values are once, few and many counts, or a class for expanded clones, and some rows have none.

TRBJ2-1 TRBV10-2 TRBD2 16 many CASSEAGRGAYNEQFF TGCGCCAGCAGTGAGGCGGGGCGGGGGGCTTACAATGAGCAGTTCTTC
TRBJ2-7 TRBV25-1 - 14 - CASSFGRNSYEQYF TGTGCCAGCAGCTTCGGACGGAACTCCTACGAGCAGTACTTC
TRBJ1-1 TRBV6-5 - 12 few CATLGVSTEAFF TGTGCCACTCTGGGCGTAAGCACTGAAGCTTTCTTT
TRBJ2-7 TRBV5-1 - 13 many CASSLGGDYEQYF TGCGCCAGCAGCTTGGGGGGCGACTACGAGCAGTACTTC
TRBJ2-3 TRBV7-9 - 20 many CASSSLFPRAGPLPGDTQYF TGTGCCAGCAGCTCGTTATTCCCTCGGGCGGGACCCCTCCCCGGGGATACGCAGTATTTT
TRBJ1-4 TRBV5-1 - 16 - CASSLGWGTTNEKLFF TGCGCCAGCAGCTTGGGGTGGGGAACAACTAATGAAAAACTGTTTTTT
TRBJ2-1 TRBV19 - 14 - CASSLRTEGNEQFF TGTGCCAGTAGTCTTAGGACGGAGGGGAATGAGCAGTTCTTC
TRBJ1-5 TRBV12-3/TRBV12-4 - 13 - CASSGHRNQPQHF TGTGCCAGCAGTGGACACCGCAATCAGCCCCAGCATTTT
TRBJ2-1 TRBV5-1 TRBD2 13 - CASKGTSDYEQFF TGCGCCAGCAAAGGGACTAGCGACTATGAGCAGTTCTTC
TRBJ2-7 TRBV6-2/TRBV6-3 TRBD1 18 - CASRFKTGGGRSSYEQYF TGTGCCAGCAGGTTCAAGACAGGGGGCGGAAGGAGCTCCTACGAGCAGTACTTC
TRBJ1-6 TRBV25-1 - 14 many CASSRGDMSSPLHF TGTGCCAGCAGCAGAGGAGATATGAGTTCACCCCTCCACTTT
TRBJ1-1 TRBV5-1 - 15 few CASSSREGRETEAFF TGCGCCAGCAGCTCGAGGGAGGGCAGGGAGACTGAAGCTTTCTTT
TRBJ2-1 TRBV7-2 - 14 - CASSSSDKRNEQFF TGTGCCAGCAGCTCCTCGGACAAGCGAAATGAGCAGTTCTTC
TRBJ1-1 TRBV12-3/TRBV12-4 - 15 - CASSLYGTMNTEAFF TGTGCCAGCAGTTTGTACGGGACCATGAACACTGAAGCTTTCTTT
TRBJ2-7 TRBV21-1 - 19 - CASSKAVAGGPYYSYEQYF TGTGCCAGCAGCAAAGCCGTAGCGGGAGGTCCCTATTACTCCTACGAGCAGTACTTC
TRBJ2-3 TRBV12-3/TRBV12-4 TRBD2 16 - CASKVGGGGALDTQYF TGTGCCAGCAAAGTGGGCGGCGGGGGAGCTTTGGATACGCAGTATTTT
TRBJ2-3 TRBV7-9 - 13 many CASSSTGIDTQYF TGTGCCAGCAGCTCTACAGGGATTGATACGCAGTATTTT
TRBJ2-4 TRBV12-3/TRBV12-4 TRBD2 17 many CASSGLAERLAKNIQYF TGTGCCAGCAGCGGACTAGCGGAAAGATTAGCCAAAAACATTCAGTACTTC
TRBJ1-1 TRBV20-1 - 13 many CSARDGKRAEAFF TGCAGTGCCAGGGACGGGAAGCGGGCTGAAGCTTTCTTT
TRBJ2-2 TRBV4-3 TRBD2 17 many CASSLLKAGPSAGELFF TGCGCCAGCAGCCTCCTCAAAGCGGGACCCTCGGCCGGGGAGCTGTTTTTT
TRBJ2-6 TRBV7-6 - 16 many CASSLRQSSGANVLTF TGTGCCAGCAGCTTAAGACAGAGCTCTGGGGCCAACGTCCTGACTTTC
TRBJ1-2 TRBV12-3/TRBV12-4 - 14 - CASSYRDGNYGYTF TGTGCCAGCAGTTACCGGGACGGGAACTATGGCTACACCTTC
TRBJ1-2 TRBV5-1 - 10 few CASSLEGYTF TGCGCCAGCAGTCTAGAGGGCTACACCTTC
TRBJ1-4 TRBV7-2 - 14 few CASSWAPGDEKLFF TGTGCCAGCAGCTGGGCCCCAGGGGATGAAAAACTGTTTTTT
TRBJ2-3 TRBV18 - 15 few CASSPTLFSTDTQYF TGTGCCAGCTCACCAACGTTATTTAGCACAGATACGCAGTATTTT
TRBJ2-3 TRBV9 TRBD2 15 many CASSVEAGRTDTQYF TGTGCCAGCAGCGTGGAAGCGGGGCGCACAGATACGCAGTATTTT
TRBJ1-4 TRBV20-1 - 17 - CSARDARDRRYNEKLFF TGCAGTGCTAGAGACGCCAGGGACCGTCGCTATAATGAAAAACTGTTTTTT
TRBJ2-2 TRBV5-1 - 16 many CASSLGPERRAGELFF TGCGCCAGCAGCCTCGGACCCGAACGAAGGGCCGGGGAGCTGTTTTTT
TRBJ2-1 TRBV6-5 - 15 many CASSGGSAARLEQFF TGTGCCAGCAGTGGGGGTTCTGCCGCTCGCCTTGAGCAGTTCTTC
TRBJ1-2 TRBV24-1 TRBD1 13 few CATSGPGQGGYTF TGTGCCACCAGTGGCCCGGGACAGGGCGGCTACACCTTC
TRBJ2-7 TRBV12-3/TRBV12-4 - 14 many CASSFGQVSYEQYF TGTGCCAGCAGTTTCGGGCAGGTCTCCTACGAGCAGTACTTC
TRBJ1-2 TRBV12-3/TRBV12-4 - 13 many CASRSDNNYGYTF TGTGCCAGCAGAAGTGACAACAACTATGGCTACACCTTC
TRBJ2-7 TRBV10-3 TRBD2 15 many CAISEAGGNSYEQYF TGTGCCATCAGTGAGGCGGGAGGGAATTCCTACGAGCAGTACTTC
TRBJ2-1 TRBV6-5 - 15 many CASSYWRAAYNEQFF TGTGCCAGCAGTTACTGGCGGGCAGCGTACAATGAGCAGTTCTTC
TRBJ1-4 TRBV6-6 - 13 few CASSYRTDEKLFF TGTGCCAGCAGTTACAGGACAGATGAAAAACTGTTTTTT
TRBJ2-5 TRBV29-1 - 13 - CSVDLGRQETQYF TGCAGCGTTGATCTGGGCAGGCAAGAGACCCAGTACTTC
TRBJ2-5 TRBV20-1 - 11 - CSAPARPPQYF TGCAGTGCCCCGGCGAGGCCACCCCAGTACTTC
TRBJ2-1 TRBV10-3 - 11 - CAISEFNEQFF TGTGCCATCAGTGAGTTCAATGAGCAGTTCTTC
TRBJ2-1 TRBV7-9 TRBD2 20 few CASSLGTSGSLSSSYNEQFF TGTGCCAGCAGCCTAGGGACTAGCGGGAGCCTTTCCTCTTCCTACAATGAGCAGTTCTTC
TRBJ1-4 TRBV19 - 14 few CASSIQGKNEKLFF TGTGCCAGTAGTATCCAGGGGAAGAATGAAAAACTGTTTTTT
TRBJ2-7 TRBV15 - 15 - CATSRGRPPSYEQYF TGTGCCACCAGCAGAGGCCGTCCCCCTTCCTACGAGCAGTACTTC
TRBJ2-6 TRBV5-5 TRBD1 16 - CASSSQGAPGANVLTF TGTGCCAGCAGCTCACAGGGGGCGCCAGGGGCCAACGTCCTGACTTTC
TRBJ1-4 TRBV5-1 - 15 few CASSTGTAFSEKLFF TGCGCCAGCAGCACGGGGACGGCTTTTTCGGAAAAACTGTTTTTT